What follows are 9 T cell receptor beta chains derived from one specimen sequenced in a study of cytomegalovirus exposure and HLA in healthy donors. PCR employed 60 Vbeta and 13 Jbeta primers. Profiled with immunoSEQ multiplex PCR; TCRdb holds only in-frame clones, not every one. The sample lists over 100,000 clones; roughly 75% were seen once. What was sequenced was PBMCs. These receptors originate from a man younger than 45 in good health and CMV-seronegative.

The sample holds a few counts of this clone. The rearrangement uses TRBV6-6 and TRBJ2-7; TRBD1 aligns across 9 bases. This CDR3 has 15 amino acids. V dropped 6 bases and J dropped 1; count of bases not matched to a gene: 7. Per germline, CDR1 MNHNY and CDR2 SVGAGI (reference sequence). The CDR3 spells CASSTSTGGSYEQYF. DNA for the CDR3: TGTGCCAGCAGCACGTCGACAGGGGGATCCTACGAGCAGTACTTC.

The chain is built from TRBV5-1 and TRBJ2-3, with 8 bases lining up with TRBD2. In germline, CDR1 is SGHRS, CDR2 YFSETQ. V shed 4 bases, J shed 10 bases, and the junction held 5 bases outside the gene matches. There are 12 residues in the CDR3. In DNA form, the CDR3 reads TGCGCCAGCAGCCCAGACGGGAGGGCGCAGTATTTT. Translating it yields CASSPDGRAQYF.

The chain combines TRBV4-3 with TRBJ2-1, with TRBD2 identical over 9 bases. The trim removed 1 base at V and 4 bases at J, leaving 2 bases unmatched. The CDR3 covers 15 residues. Germline-derived CDR1 and CDR2 are LGHNA and YSLEER. Written as DNA, the CDR3 is TGCGCCAGCAGCCAAGCAGCGGGGGGTTACAATGAGCAGTTCTTC. Its protein is CASSQAAGGYNEQFF.

This clone turned up a few times. The chain is built from TRBV11-2 and TRBJ2-1, with a possible D match to TRBD1 (6 bases). This CDR3 region has 15 residues. CDR1 SGHAT and CDR2 FQNNGV come from the germline V gene. The V end lost 5 bases, the J end lost 2 bases, and 13 bases lay between the germline ends. The CDR3, as DNA: TGTGCCAGCAGCCCGGGGCAGGGGCCCTACAATGAGCAGTTCTTC. Amino acid sequence: CASSPGQGPYNEQFF.

This clone turned up a few times. The chain links TRBV5-4 to TRBJ1-1; D gene ambiguous. Germline V lookup: CDR1 SGHNT, CDR2 YYREEE (reference sequence). The ends were cut back, 3 bases at V and 0 bases at J, with 12 bases in the middle. The CDR3 contains 15 residues. Here the CDR3 reads CASSSRTALNTEAFF. The CDR3 bases are TGTGCCAGCAGCTCCCGGACTGCCCTGAACACTGAAGCTTTCTTT.

The rearrangement uses TRBV7-2 and TRBJ1-5, with D possibly matching TRBD1 (5 bases). V lost 4 bases to trimming and J lost 4 bases, with 8 bases between them. The CDR3 length is 13 residues. Germline lookup yields CDR1 SGHTA and CDR2 FQGNSA. CDR3 in amino acids: CASSYGQNQPQHF. DNA of the CDR3: TGTGCCAGCAGCTACGGACAAAATCAGCCCCAGCATTTT.

This clone was seen a handful of times. This likely reflects a read error, since a far larger clone is one base away. DNA of the CDR3: TGCGCCAGCAGCTTACTACTAGCGGGGGGAATCTACAATGAGCAGTTCTTC. Translating gives CASSLLLAGGIYNEQFF. The chain is built from TRBV5-1 and TRBJ2-1, with 12 nucleotides matching TRBD2. CDR1 is SGHRS, CDR2 YFSETQ, per germline. The CDR3 is 17 residues long. The V and J ends lost 2 bases and 3 bases, in that order; junction bases with no gene match: 6.

The rearrangement links TRBV5-1 to TRBJ2-3; a possible D gene is TRBD1 (5 bases). The CDR3 is 16 amino acids. From germline, CDR1 is SGHRS and CDR2 YFSETQ. V was cut by 0 bases and J by 0 bases, with 11 bases left in between. CDR3 amino acids: CASSLGRDSSTDTQYF. In DNA form, the CDR3 reads TGCGCCAGCAGCTTGGGCAGGGATTCTAGCACAGATACGCAGTATTTT.

This clone was detected only a few times. The chain couples TRBV9 to TRBJ2-3, with 11 bases identical to TRBD2. This CDR3 is 14 amino acids long. Germline V lookup: CDR1 SGDLS, CDR2 YYNGEE. Losses at the gene ends were 4 bases for V and 7 bases for J; bases not matched to a gene: 5. CDR3 nucleotides: TGTGCCAGCAGCCCCCGGACTAGCGGGTATACGCAGTATTTT. It yields the protein CASSPRTSGYTQYF.